This T cell receptor beta chain was profiled in a study of spatial heterogeneity in lung cancer. Study-level findings and limits: Expanded intratumoral alpha and beta TCR counts tracked tumor mutation counts.

Noted time point: sample taken at primary tumor resection. Samples were obtained from approximately 76 donors, all untreated early-stage non-small cell lung cancer patients. Notes on this clonotype: Its specificity is unknown.

Germline CDR1 is LGHNA and CDR2 is YSLEER. The CDR3 consists of 17 residues. The junction had 7 bases not matched to a gene; V was cut back by 0 bases and J by 2 bases. Using its own MiXCR run on the 5' RACE reads, TCRdb lists one record per CDR3 protein. The sample holds roughly 3,000 distinct CDR3 sequences; roughly an eighth are singletons and the top ten take 7.5% to 9.5%. This TCR derives from a male donor with early-stage non-small cell lung cancer. V usage is TRBV4-3 and J usage is TRBJ1-2; 9 positions agree with TRBD1. Source: lung tumor tissue, taken at surgery. CDR3 nucleotide sequence: TGCGCCAGCAGCCAAGAAAACAGGGGGCAGGAAAACTATGGCTACACCTTC. It encodes CASSQENRGQENYGYTF.